These 11 T cell receptor beta chains were all obtained from the same sample, sequenced in a study of blood T cell repertoires in COVID-19. The data were produced by immunoSEQ multiplex PCR, yet TCRdb's version contains in-frame clones alone and is incomplete. The sample has fewer than 350,000 clones; approximately 90% are singletons. Sequencing was done on a sample of peripheral blood. Receptors originate from a woman aged 60-75 years with COVID-19, enrolled during active disease.

J is TRBJ2-3 and V is TRBV6-5, with a possible D match to TRBD2 (5 bases). The V and J ends lost 4 bases and 0 bases respectively, with 14 bases between them. This CDR3 is built from 16 residues. The germline V gene encodes CDR1 MNHEY and CDR2 SVGAGI. This CDR3 reads CASSSLGKRSTDTQYF. Here the CDR3 DNA reads TGTGCCAGCAGTTCCCTCGGGAAGAGGAGCACAGATACGCAGTATTTT.

This chain joins TRBV4-1 and TRBJ2-7; maybe TRBD2 (7 bases). Between the trimmed V and J ends, which lost 4 bases and 0 bases, there was a span of 16 bases. The CDR3 has 16 residues. Germline CDR1 reads MGHRA; CDR2 reads YSYEKL. In nucleotides, the CDR3 is TGCGCCAGCAGCCCCCTATGGGGGGGCAGCTCCTACGAGCAGTACTTC. Protein: CASSPLWGGSSYEQYF.

This chain connects TRBV5-6 to TRBJ1-2, with TRBD1 matching over 10 bases. CDR1 and CDR2 from the germline V gene are SGHDT and YYEEEE. CDR3 length: 14 residues. V shed 4 bases, J shed 1 base, and the junction held 1 base outside the gene matches. In nucleotides, the CDR3 is TGTGCCAGCAGCAGGGACAGGGGTAACTATGGCTACACCTTC. Its translation: CASSRDRGNYGYTF.

This clone was recorded once. The chain carries TRBV5-1 and TRBJ2-2, with a weak D call TRBD2 (5 bases). V gave up 3 bases and J gave up 0 bases, with 15 bases separating them. The germline V gene encodes CDR1 SGHRS and CDR2 YFSETQ. The CDR3 spans 17 residues. CDR3 in DNA: TGCGCCAGCAGCTCCTTCTCGTCGCGGGCGAACACCGGGGAGCTGTTTTTT. It codes for CASSSFSSRANTGELFF.

In DNA form, the CDR3 reads TGTGCCAGCTCGGAACAGGGGGGGAGGGAAGCTTTCTTT. Protein: CASSEQGGREAFF. The genes are TRBV18 and TRBJ1-1; 8 positions match TRBD1. The trim removed 6 bases at V and 8 bases at J, leaving 8 bases unmatched. Germline V gene data show CDR1 as KGHSH and CDR2 as LQKENI. The CDR3 extends over 13 amino acids.

The chain uses TRBV19 and TRBJ2-7, with 12 bases matching TRBD2. The CDR3 loop spans 15 amino acids. CDR1 is LNHDA and CDR2 is SQIVND in the germline V gene (reference sequence). J lost 6 bases, V lost 5 bases, and 8 bases had no gene match. CDR3 in amino acids: CASSPSGGALGEQYF. The CDR3 DNA reads TGTGCCAGTAGTCCTAGCGGGGGGGCCCTCGGCGAGCAGTACTTC. Drawing the rest from reference TRBV19 and TRBJ2-7, the complete variable domain is DGGITQSPKYLFRKEGQNVTLSCEQNLNHDAMYWYRQDPGQGLRLIYYSQIVNDFQKGDIAEGYSVSREKKESFPLTVTSAQKNPTAFYLCASSPSGGALGEQYFGPGTRLTVT.

The rearrangement joins TRBV28 to TRBJ1-3; possible D gene TRBD1, 5 bases. The CDR3 has 16 residues. Germline lookup yields CDR1 MDHEN and CDR2 SYDVKM. V gave up 4 bases and J gave up 0 bases, with 13 bases separating them. As DNA, the CDR3 is TGTGCCAGCAGTTCAAACAGGATTTACTCTGGAAACACCATATATTTT. Residues: CASSSNRIYSGNTIYF. The variable domain in full, completed from reference TRBV28 and TRBJ1-3, reads DVKVTQSSRYLVKRTGEKVFLECVQDMDHENMFWYRQDPGLGLRLIYFSYDVKMKEKGDIPEGYSVSREKKERFSLILESASTNQTSMYLCASSSNRIYSGNTIYFGEGSWLTVV.

The rearrangement uses TRBV5-1 and TRBJ1-1, with a tentative D call TRBD1 (5 bases). V gave up 0 bases and J gave up 7 bases, with 13 bases separating them. The CDR3 contains 14 residues. Germline loops: CDR1 SGHRS, CDR2 YFSETQ. CDR3 nucleotide sequence: TGCGCCAGCAGCTTGGATTTAGGGCAGGGTGAAGCTTTCTTT. It yields the protein CASSLDLGQGEAFF. The full variable domain, completed using reference TRBV5-1 and TRBJ1-1, is KAGVTQTPRYLIKTRGQQVTLSCSPISGHRSVSWYQQTPGQGLQFLFEYFSETQRNKGNFPGRFSGRQFSNSRSEMNVSTLELGDSALYLCASSLDLGQGEAFFGQGTRLTVV.

This clone was seen just once. The genes are TRBV5-1 and TRBJ1-1; 10 nucleotides align to TRBD1. From germline, CDR1 is SGHRS and CDR2 YFSETQ. The ends lost 3 bases at V and 4 bases at J; junction bases unmatched: 6. This CDR3 has 15 residues. This CDR3 is CASSSVTGGGTEAFF. CDR3 sequence (DNA): TGCGCCAGCAGCTCGGTGACAGGGGGCGGCACTGAAGCTTTCTTT.

The CDR3 nucleotides are TGTGCCAGTAGTATAGCGACAGATGGAAACACCATATATTTT. Translation gives CASSIATDGNTIYF. The chain carries TRBV19 and TRBJ1-3, with D perhaps matching TRBD1 (5 bases). This CDR3 region has 14 residues. Trimming left V 1 base short and J 3 bases short, with 7 bases between. Germline V lookup: CDR1 LNHDA, CDR2 SQIVND (reference sequence). The complete variable domain, with remaining parts taken from reference TRBV19 and TRBJ1-3, reads DGGITQSPKYLFRKEGQNVTLSCEQNLNHDAMYWYRQDPGQGLRLIYYSQIVNDFQKGDIAEGYSVSREKKESFPLTVTSAQKNPTAFYLCASSIATDGNTIYFGEGSWLTVV.

This chain joins TRBV10-2 and TRBJ1-3; TRBD1 is a possible D gene (5 bases). This CDR3 comprises 16 residues. V lost 4 bases and J lost 0, with 13 bases in between. CDR1 is WSHSY, CDR2 SAAADI, per germline. CDR3 sequence reads: CASSGGTGLSGNTIYF. CDR3 in DNA: TGCGCCAGCAGTGGGGGGACTGGCCTCTCTGGAAACACCATATATTTT.